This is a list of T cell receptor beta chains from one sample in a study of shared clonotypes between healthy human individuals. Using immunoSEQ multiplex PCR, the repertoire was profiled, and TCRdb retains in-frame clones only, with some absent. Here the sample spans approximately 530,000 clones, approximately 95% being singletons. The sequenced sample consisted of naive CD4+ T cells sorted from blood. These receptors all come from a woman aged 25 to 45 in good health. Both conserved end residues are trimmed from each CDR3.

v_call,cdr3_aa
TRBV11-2,ASSLGFIQGDIQY
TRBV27,ASRDLAGGVVQF
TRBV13,ASSSGTGEYNEQF
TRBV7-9,ASSLDSTGELF
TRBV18,ASSQQTGMNTGELF
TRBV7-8,ASSSKDKGVYEQY
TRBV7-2,ASSFRDRGREQY
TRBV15,ATSTRLGGYT
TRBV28,ASTVTSNEQF
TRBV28,ASSSPSTGTGNTIY
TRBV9,ASSVVGTSGNHEQY
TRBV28,ASSPTSGTRPQY
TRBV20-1,SASSADTQY
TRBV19,ASSPRQGTTEAF
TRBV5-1,ASSSRGFAYTGELF
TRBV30,ACRTGGFYSGNTIY
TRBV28,ASSLESFYGYT
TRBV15,ATSRDGLYGYT
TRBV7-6,ASSLAGPTIEQF
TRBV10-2,ASSENGGGGEKLF
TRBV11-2,ASSTGQGPARETQY
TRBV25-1,ASSEPCCGGEQY
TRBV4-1,ASSQPGAGVYEQY
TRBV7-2,ASSWRGLAGGNEQF
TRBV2,ASSTTSGRYNEQF
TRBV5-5,ASSLQGPMNTEAF
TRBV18,ASSPPPEETQY
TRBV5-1,ASSFGQGGDTQY
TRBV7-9,ASSLALGGQAYNEQF
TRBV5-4,ASSAGYNEQF
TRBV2,ASGGTDNYGYT
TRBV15,ATSSGQYNEQF
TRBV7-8,ASSLALRGQGARDEQY
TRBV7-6,ASSGDSANTGELF
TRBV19,ASSIEGSYSNQPQH
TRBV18,ASSPRGGRDTYEQY
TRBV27,ASSATLSGRFYNEQF
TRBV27,ASSLRWRGGETQY
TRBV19,ASSISQKVATEAF
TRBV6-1,ASSGGGYQETQY